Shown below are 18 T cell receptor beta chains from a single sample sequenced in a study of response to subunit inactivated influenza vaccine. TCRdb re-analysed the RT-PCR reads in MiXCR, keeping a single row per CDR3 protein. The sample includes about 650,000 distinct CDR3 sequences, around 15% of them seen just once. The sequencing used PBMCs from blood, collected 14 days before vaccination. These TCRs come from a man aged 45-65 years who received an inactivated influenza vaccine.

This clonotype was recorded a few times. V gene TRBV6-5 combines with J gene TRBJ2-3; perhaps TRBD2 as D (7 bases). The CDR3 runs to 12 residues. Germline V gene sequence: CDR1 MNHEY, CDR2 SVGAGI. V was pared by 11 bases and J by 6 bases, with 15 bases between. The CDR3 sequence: CAAGEGEDTQYF. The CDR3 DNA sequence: TGTGCCGCAGGGGAGGGAGAGGATACGCAGTATTTT.

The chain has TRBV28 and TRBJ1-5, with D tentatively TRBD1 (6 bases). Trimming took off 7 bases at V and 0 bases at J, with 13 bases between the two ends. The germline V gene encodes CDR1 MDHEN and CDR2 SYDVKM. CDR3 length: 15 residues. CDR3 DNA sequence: TGTGCCAGCACCCTACGAGGGGGTAGCAATCAGCCCCAGCATTTT. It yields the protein CASTLRGGSNQPQHF.

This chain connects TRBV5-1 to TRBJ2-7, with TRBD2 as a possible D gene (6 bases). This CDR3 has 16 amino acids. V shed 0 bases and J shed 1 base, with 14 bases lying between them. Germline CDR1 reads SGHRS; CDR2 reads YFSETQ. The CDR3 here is CASSLAVGAGSYEQYF. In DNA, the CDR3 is TGCGCCAGCAGCTTGGCTGTGGGCGCGGGGTCCTACGAGCAGTACTTC. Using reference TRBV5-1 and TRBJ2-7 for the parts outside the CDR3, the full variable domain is KAGVTQTPRYLIKTRGQQVTLSCSPISGHRSVSWYQQTPGQGLQFLFEYFSETQRNKGNFPGRFSGRQFSNSRSEMNVSTLELGDSALYLCASSLAVGAGSYEQYFGPGTRLTVT.

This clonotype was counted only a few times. The CDR3 DNA is TGTGCCAGCAGCGCGACTCTAGCGGGGGGGAGGAATGAGCAGTTCTTC. It specifies CASSATLAGGRNEQFF. This chain uses TRBV7-2 with TRBJ2-1; 12 bases line up with TRBD2. This CDR3 region has 16 residues. V was clipped by 5 bases and J by 7 bases; unmatched bases: 9. Per the germline V gene, CDR1 is SGHTA and CDR2 is FQGNSA. Filled out from reference TRBV7-2 and TRBJ2-1, the complete variable domain reads GAGVSQSPSNKVTEKGKDVELRCDPISGHTALYWYRQSLGQGLEFLIYFQGNSAPDKSGLPSDRFSAERTGGSVSTLTIQRTQQEDSAVYLCASSATLAGGRNEQFFGPGTRLTVL.

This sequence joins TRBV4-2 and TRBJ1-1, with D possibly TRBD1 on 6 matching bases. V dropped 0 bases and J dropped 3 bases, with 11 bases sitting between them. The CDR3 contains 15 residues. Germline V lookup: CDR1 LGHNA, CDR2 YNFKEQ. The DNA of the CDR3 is TGTGCCAGCAGCCAAGAGGTGGGGGCCGACACTGAAGCTTTCTTT. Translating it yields CASSQEVGADTEAFF.

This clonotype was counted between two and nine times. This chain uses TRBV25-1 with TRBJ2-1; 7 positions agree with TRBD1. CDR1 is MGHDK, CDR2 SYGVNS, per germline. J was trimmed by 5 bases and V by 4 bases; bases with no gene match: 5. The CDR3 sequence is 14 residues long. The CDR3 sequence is CASSVPGGDNEQFF. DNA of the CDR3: TGTGCCAGCAGTGTACCAGGGGGTGACAATGAGCAGTTCTTC. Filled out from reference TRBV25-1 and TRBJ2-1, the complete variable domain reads EADIYQTPRYLVIGTGKKITLECSQTMGHDKMYWYQQDPGMELHLIHYSYGVNSTEKGDLSSESTVSRIRTEHFPLTLESARPSHTSQYLCASSVPGGDNEQFFGPGTRLTVL.

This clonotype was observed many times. As DNA, the CDR3 is TGTGCCAGCAGTCCGGACGGTCTAAAGACCCAGTACTTC. Its protein product is CASSPDGLKTQYF. The chain employs TRBV28 and TRBJ2-5; the D is unclear. The ends were cut back, 5 bases at V and 6 bases at J, with 13 bases in the middle. Germline CDR1 reads MDHEN; CDR2 reads SYDVKM. The CDR3 length is 13 residues.

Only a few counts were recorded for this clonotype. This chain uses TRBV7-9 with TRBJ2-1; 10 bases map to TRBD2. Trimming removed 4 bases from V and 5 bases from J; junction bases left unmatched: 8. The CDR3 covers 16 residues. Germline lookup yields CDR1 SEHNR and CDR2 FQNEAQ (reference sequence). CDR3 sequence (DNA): TGTGCCAGCAGCTGGTCACTAGCGGGACCTAACAATGAGCAGTTCTTC. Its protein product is CASSWSLAGPNNEQFF. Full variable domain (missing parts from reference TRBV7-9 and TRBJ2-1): DTGVSQNPRHKITKRGQNVTFRCDPISEHNRLYWYRQTLGQGPEFLTYFQNEAQLEKSRLLSDRFSAERPKGSFSTLEIQRTEQGDSAMYLCASSWSLAGPNNEQFFGPGTRLTVL.

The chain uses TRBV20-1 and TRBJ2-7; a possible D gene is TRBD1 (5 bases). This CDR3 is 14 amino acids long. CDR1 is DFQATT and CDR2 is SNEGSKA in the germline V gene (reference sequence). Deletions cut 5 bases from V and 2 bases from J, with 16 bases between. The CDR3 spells CSAEGRGTAYEQYF. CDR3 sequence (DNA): TGCAGTGCTGAAGGAAGGGGAACTGCCTACGAGCAGTACTTC.

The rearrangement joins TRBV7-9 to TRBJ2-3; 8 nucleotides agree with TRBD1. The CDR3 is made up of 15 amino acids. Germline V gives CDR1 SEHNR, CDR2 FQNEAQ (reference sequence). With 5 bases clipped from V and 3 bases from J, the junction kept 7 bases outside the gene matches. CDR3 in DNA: TGTGCCAGCAGCCCGCAGGGGGCGCAAACAGATACGCAGTATTTT. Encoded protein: CASSPQGAQTDTQYF.

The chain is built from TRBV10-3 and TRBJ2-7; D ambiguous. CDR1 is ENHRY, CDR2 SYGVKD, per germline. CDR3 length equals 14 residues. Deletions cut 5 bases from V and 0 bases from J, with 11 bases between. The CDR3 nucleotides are TGTGCCATCAGTTCCCCGGGTTACTCCTACGAGCAGTACTTC. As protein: CAISSPGYSYEQYF.

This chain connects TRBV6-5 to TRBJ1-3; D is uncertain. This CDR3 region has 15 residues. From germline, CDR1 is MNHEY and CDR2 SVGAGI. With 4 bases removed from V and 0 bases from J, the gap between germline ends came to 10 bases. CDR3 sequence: CASSFGGNSGNTIYF. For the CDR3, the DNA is TGTGCCAGCAGTTTCGGCGGCAACTCTGGAAACACCATATATTTT.

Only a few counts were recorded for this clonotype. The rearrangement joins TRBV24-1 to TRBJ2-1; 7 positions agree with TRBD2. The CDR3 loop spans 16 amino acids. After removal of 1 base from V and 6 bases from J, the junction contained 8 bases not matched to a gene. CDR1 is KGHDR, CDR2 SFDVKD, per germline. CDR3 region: CATSDLKGGRGNEQFF. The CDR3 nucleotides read TGTGCCACCAGTGATTTAAAGGGCGGGAGAGGCAATGAGCAGTTCTTC.

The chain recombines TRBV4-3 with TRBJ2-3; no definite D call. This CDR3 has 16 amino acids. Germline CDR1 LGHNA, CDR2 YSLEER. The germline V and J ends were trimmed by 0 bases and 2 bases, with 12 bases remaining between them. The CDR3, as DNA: TGCGCCAGCAGCCAAGATTTTGGACCTAACACAGATACGCAGTATTTT. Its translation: CASSQDFGPNTDTQYF.

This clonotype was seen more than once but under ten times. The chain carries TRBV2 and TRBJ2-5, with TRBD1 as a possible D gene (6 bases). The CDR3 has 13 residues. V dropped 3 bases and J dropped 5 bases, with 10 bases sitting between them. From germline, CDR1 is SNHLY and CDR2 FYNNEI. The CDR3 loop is CASSDVQGETQYF. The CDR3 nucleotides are TGTGCCAGCAGTGACGTCCAGGGGGAGACCCAGTACTTC.

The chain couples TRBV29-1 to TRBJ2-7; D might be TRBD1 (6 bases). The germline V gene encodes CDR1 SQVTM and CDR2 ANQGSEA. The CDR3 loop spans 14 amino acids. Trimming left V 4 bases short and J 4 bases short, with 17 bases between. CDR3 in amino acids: CSVALGAAVYEQYF. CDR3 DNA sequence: TGCAGCGTTGCCTTGGGGGCAGCCGTTTACGAGCAGTACTTC.

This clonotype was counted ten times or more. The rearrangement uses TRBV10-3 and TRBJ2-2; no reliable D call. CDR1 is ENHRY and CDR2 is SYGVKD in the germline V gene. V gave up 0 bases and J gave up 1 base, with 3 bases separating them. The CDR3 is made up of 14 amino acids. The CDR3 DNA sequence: TGTGCCATCAGTGAGTCGTGGAACACCGGGGAGCTGTTTTTT. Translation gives CAISESWNTGELFF.

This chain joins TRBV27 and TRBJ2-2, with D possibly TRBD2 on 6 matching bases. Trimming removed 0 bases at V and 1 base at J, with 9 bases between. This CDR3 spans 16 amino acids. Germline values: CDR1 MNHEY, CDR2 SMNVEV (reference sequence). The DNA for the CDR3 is TGTGCCAGCAGTTTATCGTGGGGGGTGAACACCGGGGAGCTGTTTTTT. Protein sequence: CASSLSWGVNTGELFF.